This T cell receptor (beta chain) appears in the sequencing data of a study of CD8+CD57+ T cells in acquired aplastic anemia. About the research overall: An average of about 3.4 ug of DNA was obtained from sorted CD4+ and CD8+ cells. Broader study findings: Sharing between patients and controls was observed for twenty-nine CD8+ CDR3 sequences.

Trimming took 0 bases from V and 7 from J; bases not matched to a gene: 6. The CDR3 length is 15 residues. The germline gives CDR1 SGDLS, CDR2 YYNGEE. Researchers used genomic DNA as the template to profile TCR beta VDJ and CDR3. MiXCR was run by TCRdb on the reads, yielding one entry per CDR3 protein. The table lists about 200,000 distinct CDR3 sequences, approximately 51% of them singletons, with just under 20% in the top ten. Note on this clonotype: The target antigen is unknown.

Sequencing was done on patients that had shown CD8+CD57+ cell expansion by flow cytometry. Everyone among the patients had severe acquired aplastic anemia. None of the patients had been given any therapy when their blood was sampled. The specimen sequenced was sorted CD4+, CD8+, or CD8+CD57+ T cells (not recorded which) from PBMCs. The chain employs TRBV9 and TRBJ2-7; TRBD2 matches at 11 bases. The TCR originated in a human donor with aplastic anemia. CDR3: CASSVGLAGGQEQYF. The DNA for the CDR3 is TGTGCCAGCAGCGTAGGGCTAGCGGGGGGTCAGGAGCAGTACTTC.